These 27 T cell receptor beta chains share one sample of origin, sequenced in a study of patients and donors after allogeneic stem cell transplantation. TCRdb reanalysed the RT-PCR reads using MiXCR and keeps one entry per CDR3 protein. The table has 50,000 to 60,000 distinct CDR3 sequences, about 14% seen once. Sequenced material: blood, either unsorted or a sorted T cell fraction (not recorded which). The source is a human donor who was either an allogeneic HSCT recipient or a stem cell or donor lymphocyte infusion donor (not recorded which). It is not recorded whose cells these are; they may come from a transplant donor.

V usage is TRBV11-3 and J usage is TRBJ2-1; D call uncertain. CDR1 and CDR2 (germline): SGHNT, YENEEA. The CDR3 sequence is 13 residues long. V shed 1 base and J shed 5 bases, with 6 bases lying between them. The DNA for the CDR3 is TGTGCCAGCAGCTTAGGCAGCCACAATGAGCAGTTCTTC. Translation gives CASSLGSHNEQFF. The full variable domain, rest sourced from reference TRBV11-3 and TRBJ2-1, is EAGVVQSPRYKIIEKKQPVAFWCNPISGHNTLYWYLQNLGQGPELLIRYENEEAVDDSQLPKDRFSAERLKGVDSTLKIQPAELGDSAVYLCASSLGSHNEQFFGPGTRLTVL.

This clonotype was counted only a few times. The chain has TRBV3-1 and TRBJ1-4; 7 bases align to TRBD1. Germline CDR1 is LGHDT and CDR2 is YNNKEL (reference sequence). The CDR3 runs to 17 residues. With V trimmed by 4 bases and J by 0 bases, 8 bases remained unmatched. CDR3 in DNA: TGTGCCAGCAGCCGAACGGGACAGCGAGCAACTAATGAAAAACTGTTTTTT. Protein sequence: CASSRTGQRATNEKLFF.

The CDR3 coding sequence is TGTGCCAGCAGCGGTACAGGGTACGAGCAGTACTTC. Amino acid sequence: CASSGTGYEQYF. The rearrangement uses TRBV7-6 and TRBJ2-7; possibly TRBD1 for D (6 bases). The CDR3 length is 12 residues. With 5 bases removed from V and 4 bases from J, the gap between germline ends came to 9 bases. Germline loops: CDR1 SGHVS, CDR2 FNYEAQ.

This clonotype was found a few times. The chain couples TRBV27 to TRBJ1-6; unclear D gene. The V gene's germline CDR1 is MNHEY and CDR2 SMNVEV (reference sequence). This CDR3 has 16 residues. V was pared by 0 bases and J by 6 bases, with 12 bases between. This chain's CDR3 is CASSLSRAVLNSPLHF. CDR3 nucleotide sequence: TGTGCCAGCAGTTTATCGAGGGCCGTTCTTAATTCACCCCTCCACTTT.

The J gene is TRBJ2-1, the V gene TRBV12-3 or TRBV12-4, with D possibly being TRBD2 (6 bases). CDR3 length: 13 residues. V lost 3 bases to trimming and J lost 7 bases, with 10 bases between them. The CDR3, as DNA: TGTGCCAGCAGTTTGGGCGGGAAAAATGAGCAGTTCTTC. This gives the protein CASSLGGKNEQFF.

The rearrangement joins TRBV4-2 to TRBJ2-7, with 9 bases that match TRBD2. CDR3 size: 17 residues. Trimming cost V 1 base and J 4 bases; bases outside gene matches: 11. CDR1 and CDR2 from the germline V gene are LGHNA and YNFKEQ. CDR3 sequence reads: CASSQGILAGEGYEQYF. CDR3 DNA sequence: TGTGCCAGCAGCCAAGGGATTTTAGCGGGAGAAGGGTACGAGCAGTACTTC.

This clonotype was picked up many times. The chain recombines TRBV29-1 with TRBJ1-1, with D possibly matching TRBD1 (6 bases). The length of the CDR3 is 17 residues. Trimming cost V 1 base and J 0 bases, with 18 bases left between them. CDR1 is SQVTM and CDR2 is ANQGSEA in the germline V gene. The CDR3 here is CSVEASYGTLMNTEAFF. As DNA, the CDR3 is TGCAGCGTTGAAGCTTCATACGGGACATTGATGAACACTGAAGCTTTCTTT.

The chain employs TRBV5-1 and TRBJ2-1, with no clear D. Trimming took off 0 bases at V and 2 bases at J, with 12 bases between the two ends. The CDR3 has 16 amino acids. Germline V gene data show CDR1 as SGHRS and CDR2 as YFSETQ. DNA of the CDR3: TGCGCCAGCAGCTTGGTTGCACAGCGTACCTACAATGAGCAGTTCTTC. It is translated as CASSLVAQRTYNEQFF.

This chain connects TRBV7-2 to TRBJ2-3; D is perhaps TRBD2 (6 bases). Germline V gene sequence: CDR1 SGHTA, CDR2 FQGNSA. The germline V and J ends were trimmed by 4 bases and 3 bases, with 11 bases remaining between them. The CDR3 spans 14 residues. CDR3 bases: TGTGCCAGCAGCTCCCCGACTAGAACAGATACGCAGTATTTT. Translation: CASSSPTRTDTQYF.

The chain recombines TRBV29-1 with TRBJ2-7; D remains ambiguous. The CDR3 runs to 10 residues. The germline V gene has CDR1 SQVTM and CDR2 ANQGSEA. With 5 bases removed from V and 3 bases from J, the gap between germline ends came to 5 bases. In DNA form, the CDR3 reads TGCAGCGTTATTATCTACGAGCAGTACTTC. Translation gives CSVIIYEQYF.

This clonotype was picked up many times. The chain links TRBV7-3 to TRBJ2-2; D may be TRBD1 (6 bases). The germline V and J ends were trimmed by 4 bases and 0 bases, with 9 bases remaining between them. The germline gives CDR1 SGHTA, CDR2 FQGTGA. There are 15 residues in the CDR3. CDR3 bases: TGTGCCAGCAGCTCCCGGGACACGAACACCGGGGAGCTGTTTTTT. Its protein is CASSSRDTNTGELFF.

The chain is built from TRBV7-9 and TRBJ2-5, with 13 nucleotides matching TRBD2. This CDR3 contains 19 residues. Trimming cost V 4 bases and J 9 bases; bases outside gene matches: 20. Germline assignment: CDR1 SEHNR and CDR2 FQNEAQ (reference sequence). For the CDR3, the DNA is TGTGCCAGCAGCTCGAGGACTAGCGGGAGCGATACGATCCCGATGGCCCAGTACTTC. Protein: CASSSRTSGSDTIPMAQYF.

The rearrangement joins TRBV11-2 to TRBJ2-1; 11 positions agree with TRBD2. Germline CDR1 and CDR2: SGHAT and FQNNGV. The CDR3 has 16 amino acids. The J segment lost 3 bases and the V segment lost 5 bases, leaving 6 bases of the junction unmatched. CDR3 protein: CASSLLAGEFYNEQFF. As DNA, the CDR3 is TGTGCCAGCAGCCTACTAGCGGGGGAATTCTACAATGAGCAGTTCTTC.

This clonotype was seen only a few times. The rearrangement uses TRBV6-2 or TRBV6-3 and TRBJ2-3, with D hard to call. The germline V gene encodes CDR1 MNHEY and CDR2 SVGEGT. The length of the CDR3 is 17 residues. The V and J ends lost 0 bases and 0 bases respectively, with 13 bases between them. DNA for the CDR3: TGTGCCAGCAGTTACTCGTGGCACCGACATAGCACAGATACGCAGTATTTT. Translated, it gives CASSYSWHRHSTDTQYF.

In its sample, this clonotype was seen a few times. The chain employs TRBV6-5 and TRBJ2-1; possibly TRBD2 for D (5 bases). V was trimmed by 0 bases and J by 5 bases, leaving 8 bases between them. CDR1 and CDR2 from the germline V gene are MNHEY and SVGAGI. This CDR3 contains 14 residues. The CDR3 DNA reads TGTGCCAGCAGTTACTCGGGAGTCCACAATGAGCAGTTCTTC. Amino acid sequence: CASSYSGVHNEQFF.

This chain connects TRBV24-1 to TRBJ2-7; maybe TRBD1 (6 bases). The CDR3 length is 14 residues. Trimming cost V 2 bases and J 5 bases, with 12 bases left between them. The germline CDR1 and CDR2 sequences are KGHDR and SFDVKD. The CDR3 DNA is TGTGCCACCAGTGATTCGACAGGTTTCCACGAGCAGTACTTC. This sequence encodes CATSDSTGFHEQYF.

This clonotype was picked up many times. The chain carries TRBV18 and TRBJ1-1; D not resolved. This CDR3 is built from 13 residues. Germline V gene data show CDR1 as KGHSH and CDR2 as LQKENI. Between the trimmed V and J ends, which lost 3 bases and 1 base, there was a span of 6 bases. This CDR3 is CASSPPPNTEAFF. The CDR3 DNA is TGTGCCAGCTCACCGCCACCGAACACTGAAGCTTTCTTT.

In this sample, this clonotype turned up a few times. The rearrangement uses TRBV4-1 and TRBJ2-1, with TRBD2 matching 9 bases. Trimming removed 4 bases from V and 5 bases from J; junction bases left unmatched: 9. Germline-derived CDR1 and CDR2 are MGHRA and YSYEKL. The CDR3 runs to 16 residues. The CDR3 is CASSLASGRRDNEQFF. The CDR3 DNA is TGCGCCAGCAGCCTAGCCAGCGGGAGGAGGGACAATGAGCAGTTCTTC.

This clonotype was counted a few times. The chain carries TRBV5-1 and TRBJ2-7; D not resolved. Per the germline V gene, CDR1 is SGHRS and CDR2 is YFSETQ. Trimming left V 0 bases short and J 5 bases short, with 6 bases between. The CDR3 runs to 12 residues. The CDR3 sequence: CASSLDSNEQYF. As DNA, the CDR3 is TGCGCCAGCAGCTTGGATTCTAACGAGCAGTACTTC.

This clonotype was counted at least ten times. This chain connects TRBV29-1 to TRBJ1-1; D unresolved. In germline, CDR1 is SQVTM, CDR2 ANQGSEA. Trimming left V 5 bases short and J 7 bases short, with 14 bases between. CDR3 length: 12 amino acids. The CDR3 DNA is TGCAGCGTTCAATCCTCGGACGTTGAAGCTTTCTTT. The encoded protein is CSVQSSDVEAFF.

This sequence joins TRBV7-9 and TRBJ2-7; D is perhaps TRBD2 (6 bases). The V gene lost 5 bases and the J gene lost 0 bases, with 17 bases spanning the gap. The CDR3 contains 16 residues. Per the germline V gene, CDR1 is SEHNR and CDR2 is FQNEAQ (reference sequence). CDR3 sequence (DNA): TGTGCCAGCAGCCGACATCCGGGAGATAGCTCCTACGAGCAGTACTTC. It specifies CASSRHPGDSSYEQYF.

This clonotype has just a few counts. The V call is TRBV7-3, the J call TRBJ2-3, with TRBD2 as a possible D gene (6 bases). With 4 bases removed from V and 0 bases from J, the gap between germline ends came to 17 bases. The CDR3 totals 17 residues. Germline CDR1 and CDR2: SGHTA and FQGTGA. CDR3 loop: CASSYLEGGTSTDTQYF. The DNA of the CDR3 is TGTGCCAGCAGCTACCTAGAGGGCGGGACTAGCACAGATACGCAGTATTTT.

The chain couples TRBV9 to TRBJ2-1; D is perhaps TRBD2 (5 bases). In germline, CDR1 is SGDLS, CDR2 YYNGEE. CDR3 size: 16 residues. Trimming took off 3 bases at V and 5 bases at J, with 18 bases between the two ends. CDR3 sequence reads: CASSALGGLGNNEQFF. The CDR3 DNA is TGTGCCAGCAGCGCTCTAGGCGGGCTAGGTAACAATGAGCAGTTCTTC.

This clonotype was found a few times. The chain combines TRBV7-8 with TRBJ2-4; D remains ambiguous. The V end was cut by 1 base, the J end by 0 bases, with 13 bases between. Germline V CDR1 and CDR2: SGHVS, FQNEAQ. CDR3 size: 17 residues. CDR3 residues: CASSLGRLIKAKNIQYF. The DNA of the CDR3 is TGTGCCAGCAGCTTAGGGCGGCTAATAAAAGCCAAAAACATTCAGTACTTC.

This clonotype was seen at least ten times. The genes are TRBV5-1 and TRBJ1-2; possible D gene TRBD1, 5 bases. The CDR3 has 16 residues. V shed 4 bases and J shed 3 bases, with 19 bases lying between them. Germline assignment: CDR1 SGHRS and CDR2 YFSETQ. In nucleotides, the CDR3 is TGCGCCAGCAGCCGGGATTTCTCGGGGCAGGACTATGGCTACACCTTC. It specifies CASSRDFSGQDYGYTF.

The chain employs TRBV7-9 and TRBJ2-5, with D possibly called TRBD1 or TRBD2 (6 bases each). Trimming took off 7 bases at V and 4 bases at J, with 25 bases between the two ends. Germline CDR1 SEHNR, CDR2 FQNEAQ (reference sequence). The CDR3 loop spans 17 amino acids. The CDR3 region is CASNPHSGFGGGETQYF. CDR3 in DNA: TGTGCCAGCAACCCCCATTCGGGTTTCGGAGGGGGAGAGACCCAGTACTTC.

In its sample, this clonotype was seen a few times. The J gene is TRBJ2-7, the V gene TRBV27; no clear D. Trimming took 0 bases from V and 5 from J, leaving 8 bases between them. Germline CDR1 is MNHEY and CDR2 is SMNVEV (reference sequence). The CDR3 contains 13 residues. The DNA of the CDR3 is TGTGCCAGCAGTTTATCGTCCGTCAACGAGCAGTACTTC. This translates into CASSLSSVNEQYF.